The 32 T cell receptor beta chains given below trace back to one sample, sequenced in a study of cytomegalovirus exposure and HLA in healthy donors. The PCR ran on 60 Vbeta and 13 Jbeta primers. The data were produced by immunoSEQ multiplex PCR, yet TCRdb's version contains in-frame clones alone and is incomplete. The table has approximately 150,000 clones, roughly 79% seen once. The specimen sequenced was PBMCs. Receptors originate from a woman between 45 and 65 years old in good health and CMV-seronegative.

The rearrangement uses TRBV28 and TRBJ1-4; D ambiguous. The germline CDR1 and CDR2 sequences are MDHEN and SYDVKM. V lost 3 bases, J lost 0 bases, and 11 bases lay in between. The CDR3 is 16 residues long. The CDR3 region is CASSFRRGTTNEKLFF. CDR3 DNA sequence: TGTGCCAGCAGTTTCCGACGAGGGACAACTAATGAAAAACTGTTTTTT.

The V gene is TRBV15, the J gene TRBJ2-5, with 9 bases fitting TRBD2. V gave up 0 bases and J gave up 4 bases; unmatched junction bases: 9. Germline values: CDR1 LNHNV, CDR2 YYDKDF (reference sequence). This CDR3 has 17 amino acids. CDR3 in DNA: TGTGCCACCAGCAGAGATTTCCGGCGGGGGGGCACAGAGACCCAGTACTTC. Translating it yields CATSRDFRRGGTETQYF. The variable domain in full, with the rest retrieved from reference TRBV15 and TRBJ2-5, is DAMVIQNPRYQVTQFGKPVTLSCSQTLNHNVMYWYQQKSSQAPKLLFHYYDKDFNNEADTPDNFQSRRPNTSFCFLDIRSPGLGDTAMYLCATSRDFRRGGTETQYFGPGTRLLVL.

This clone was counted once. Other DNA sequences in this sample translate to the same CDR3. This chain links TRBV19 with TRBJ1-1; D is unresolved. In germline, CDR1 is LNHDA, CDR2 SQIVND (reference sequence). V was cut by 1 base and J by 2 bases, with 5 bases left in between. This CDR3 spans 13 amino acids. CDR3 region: CASSIGANTEAFF. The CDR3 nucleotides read TGTGCCAGTAGTATAGGCGCTAACACTGAAGCTTTCTTT. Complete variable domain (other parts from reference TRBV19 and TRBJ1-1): DGGITQSPKYLFRKEGQNVTLSCEQNLNHDAMYWYRQDPGQGLRLIYYSQIVNDFQKGDIAEGYSVSREKKESFPLTVTSAQKNPTAFYLCASSIGANTEAFFGQGTRLTVV.

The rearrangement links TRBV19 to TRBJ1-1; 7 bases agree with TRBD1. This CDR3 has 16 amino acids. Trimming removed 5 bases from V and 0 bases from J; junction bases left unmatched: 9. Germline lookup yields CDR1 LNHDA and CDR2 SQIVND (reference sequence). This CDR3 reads CASSARQGVMNTEAFF. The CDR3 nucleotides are TGTGCCAGTAGTGCTCGACAGGGAGTCATGAACACTGAAGCTTTCTTT.

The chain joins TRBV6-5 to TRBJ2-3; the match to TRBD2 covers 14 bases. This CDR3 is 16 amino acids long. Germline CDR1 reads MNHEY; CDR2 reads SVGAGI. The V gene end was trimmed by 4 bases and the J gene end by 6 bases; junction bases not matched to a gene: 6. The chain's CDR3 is CASSSRLAGGYDTQYF. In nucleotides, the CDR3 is TGTGCCAGCAGTTCCCGACTAGCGGGGGGGTATGATACGCAGTATTTT.

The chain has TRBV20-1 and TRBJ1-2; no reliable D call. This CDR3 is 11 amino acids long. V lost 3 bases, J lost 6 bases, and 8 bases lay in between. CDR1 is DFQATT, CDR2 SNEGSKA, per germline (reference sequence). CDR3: CSARSVDGYTF. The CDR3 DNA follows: TGCAGTGCTAGGTCGGTAGATGGCTACACCTTC.

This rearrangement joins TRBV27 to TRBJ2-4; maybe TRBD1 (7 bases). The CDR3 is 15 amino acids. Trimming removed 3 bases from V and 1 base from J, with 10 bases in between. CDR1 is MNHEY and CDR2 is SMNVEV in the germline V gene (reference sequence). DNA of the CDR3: TGTGCCAGCAGTTTGGAGGGGGCTGCCAAAAACATTCAGTACTTC. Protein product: CASSLEGAAKNIQYF.

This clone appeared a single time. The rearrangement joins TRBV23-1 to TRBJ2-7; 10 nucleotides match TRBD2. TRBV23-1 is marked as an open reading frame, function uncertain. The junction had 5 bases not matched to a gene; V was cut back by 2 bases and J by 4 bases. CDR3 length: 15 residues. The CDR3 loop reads CASSQPPSGGYEQYF. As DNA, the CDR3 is TGCGCCAGCAGTCAACCCCCTAGCGGGGGATACGAGCAGTACTTC.

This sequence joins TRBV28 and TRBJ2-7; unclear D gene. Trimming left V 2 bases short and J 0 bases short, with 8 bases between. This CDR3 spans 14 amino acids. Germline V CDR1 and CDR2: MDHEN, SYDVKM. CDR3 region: CASSLAVTSYEQYF. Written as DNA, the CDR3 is TGTGCCAGCAGTTTAGCGGTGACCTCCTACGAGCAGTACTTC. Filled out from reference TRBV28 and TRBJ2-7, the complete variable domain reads DVKVTQSSRYLVKRTGEKVFLECVQDMDHENMFWYRQDPGLGLRLIYFSYDVKMKEKGDIPEGYSVSREKKERFSLILESASTNQTSMYLCASSLAVTSYEQYFGPGTRLTVT.

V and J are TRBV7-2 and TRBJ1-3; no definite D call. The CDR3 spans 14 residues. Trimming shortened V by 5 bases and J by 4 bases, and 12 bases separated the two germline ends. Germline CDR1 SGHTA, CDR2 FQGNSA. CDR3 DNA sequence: TGTGCCAGCAGCCCCGACGGGATGGGAAACACCATATATTTT. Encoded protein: CASSPDGMGNTIYF.

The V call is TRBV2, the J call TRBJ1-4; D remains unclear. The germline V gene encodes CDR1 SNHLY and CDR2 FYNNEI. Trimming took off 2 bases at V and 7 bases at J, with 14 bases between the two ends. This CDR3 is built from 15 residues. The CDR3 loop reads CASSESGTEREKLFF. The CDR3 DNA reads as TGTGCCAGCAGTGAATCGGGTACTGAACGTGAAAAACTGTTTTTT.

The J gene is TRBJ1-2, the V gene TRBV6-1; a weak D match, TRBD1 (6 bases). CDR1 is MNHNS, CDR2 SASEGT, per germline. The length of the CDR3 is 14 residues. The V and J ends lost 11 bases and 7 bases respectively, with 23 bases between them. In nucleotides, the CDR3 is TGTGCCTGCCGACTTACAGGGTCGTTTCTTGGCTACACCTTC. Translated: CACRLTGSFLGYTF.

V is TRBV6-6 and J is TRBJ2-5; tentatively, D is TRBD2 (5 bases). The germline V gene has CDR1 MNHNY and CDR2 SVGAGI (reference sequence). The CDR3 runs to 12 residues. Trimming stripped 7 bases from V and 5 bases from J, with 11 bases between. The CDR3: CASTRGGETQYF. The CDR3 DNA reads TGTGCCAGCACCCGGGGTGGGGAGACCCAGTACTTC.

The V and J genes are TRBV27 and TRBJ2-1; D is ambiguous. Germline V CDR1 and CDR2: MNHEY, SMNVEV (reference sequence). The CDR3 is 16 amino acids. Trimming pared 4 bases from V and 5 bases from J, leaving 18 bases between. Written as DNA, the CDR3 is TGTGCCAGCAGTTCCCCTCCCTGGCAGGTTAACAATGAGCAGTTCTTC. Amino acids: CASSSPPWQVNNEQFF.

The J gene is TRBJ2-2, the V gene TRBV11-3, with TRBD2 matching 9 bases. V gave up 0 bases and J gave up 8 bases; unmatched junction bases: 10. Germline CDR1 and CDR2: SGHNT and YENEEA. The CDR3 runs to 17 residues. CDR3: CASSLDPLAGSAGELFF. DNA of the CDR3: TGTGCCAGCAGCTTAGATCCGCTAGCGGGGAGCGCAGGGGAGCTGTTTTTT.

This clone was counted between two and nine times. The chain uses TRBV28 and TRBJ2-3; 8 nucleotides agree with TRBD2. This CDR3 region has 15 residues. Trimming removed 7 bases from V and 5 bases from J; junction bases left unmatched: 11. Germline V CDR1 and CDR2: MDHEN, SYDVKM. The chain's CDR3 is CASKPGEREIDTQYF. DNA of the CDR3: TGTGCCAGCAAGCCAGGAGAGCGGGAGATAGATACGCAGTATTTT.

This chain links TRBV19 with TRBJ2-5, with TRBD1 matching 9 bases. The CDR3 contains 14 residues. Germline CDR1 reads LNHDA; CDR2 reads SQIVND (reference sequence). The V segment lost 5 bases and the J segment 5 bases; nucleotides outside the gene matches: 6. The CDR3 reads CASSATGGGETQYF. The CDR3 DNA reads TGTGCCAGTAGTGCGACAGGGGGTGGGGAGACCCAGTACTTC. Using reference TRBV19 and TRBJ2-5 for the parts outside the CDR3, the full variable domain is DGGITQSPKYLFRKEGQNVTLSCEQNLNHDAMYWYRQDPGQGLRLIYYSQIVNDFQKGDIAEGYSVSREKKESFPLTVTSAQKNPTAFYLCASSATGGGETQYFGPGTRLLVL.

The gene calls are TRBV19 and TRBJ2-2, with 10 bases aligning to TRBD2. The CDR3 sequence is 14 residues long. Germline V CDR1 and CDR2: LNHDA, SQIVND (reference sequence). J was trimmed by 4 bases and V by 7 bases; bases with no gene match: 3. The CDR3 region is CASKERGGTGELFF. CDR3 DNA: TGTGCCAGTAAAGAGCGGGGGGGCACCGGGGAGCTGTTTTTT.

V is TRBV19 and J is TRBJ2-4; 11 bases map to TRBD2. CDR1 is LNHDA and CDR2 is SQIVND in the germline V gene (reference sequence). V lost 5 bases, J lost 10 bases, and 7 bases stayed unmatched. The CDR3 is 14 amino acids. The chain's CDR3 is CASSPQTSGEIQYF. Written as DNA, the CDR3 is TGTGCCAGTAGTCCCCAGACTAGCGGGGAGATTCAGTACTTC. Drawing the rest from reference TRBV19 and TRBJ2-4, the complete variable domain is DGGITQSPKYLFRKEGQNVTLSCEQNLNHDAMYWYRQDPGQGLRLIYYSQIVNDFQKGDIAEGYSVSREKKESFPLTVTSAQKNPTAFYLCASSPQTSGEIQYFGAGTRLSVL.

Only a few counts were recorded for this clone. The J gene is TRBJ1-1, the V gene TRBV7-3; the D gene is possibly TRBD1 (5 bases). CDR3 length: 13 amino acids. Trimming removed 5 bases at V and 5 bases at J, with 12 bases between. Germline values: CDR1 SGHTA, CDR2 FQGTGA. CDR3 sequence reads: CASSTGPGTEAFF. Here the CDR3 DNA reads TGTGCCAGCAGCACCGGCCCAGGGACTGAAGCTTTCTTT.

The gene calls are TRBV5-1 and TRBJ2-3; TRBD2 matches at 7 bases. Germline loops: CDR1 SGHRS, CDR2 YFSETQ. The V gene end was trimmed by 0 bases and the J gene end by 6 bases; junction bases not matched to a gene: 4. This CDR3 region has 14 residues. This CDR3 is CASSLVGGSDTQYF. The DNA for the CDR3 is TGCGCCAGCAGCTTGGTGGGGGGGAGCGATACGCAGTATTTT.

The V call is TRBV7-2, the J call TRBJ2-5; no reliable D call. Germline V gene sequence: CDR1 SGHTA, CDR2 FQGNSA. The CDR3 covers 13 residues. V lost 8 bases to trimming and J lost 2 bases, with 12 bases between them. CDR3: CASGRPQQETQYF. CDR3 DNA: TGTGCCAGCGGCCGCCCTCAACAAGAGACCCAGTACTTC.

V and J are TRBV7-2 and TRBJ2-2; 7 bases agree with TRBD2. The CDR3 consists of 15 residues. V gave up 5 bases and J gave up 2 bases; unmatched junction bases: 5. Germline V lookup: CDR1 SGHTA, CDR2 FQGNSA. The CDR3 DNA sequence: TGTGCCAGCAGCCGGTGGGGGGGAAACACCGGGGAGCTGTTTTTT. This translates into CASSRWGGNTGELFF. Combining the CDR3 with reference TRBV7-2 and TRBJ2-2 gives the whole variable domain GAGVSQSPSNKVTEKGKDVELRCDPISGHTALYWYRQSLGQGLEFLIYFQGNSAPDKSGLPSDRFSAERTGGSVSTLTIQRTQQEDSAVYLCASSRWGGNTGELFFGEGSRLTVL.

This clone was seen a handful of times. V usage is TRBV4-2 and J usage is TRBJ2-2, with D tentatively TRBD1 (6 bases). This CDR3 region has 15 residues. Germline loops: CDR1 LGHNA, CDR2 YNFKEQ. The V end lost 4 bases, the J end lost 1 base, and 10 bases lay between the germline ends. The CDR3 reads CASSPPGQNTGELFF. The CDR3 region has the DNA TGTGCCAGCAGCCCCCCGGGACAGAACACCGGGGAGCTGTTTTTT.

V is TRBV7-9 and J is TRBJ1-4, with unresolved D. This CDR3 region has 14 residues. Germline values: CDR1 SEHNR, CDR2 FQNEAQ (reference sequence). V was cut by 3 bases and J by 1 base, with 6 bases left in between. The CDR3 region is CASSFGGTNEKLFF. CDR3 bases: TGTGCCAGCAGCTTCGGAGGAACTAATGAAAAACTGTTTTTT.

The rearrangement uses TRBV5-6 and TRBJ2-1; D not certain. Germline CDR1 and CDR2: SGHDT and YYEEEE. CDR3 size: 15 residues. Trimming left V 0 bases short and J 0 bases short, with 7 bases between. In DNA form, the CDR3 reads TGTGCCAGCAGCTTGGTCCGGGTCTCCTACAATGAGCAGTTCTTC. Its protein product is CASSLVRVSYNEQFF.

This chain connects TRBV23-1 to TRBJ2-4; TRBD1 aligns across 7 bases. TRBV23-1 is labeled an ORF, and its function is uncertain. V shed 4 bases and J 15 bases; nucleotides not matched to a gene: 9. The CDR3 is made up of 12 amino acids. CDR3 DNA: TGCGCCAGCAGTCCTTGGGGACAGCGGAGGTACTTC. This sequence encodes CASSPWGQRRYF.

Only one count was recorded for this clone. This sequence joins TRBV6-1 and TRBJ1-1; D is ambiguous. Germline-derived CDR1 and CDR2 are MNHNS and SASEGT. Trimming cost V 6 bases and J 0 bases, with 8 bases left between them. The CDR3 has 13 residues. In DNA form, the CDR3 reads TGTGCCAGCAGGGAGGATTTGAACACTGAAGCTTTCTTT. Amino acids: CASREDLNTEAFF.

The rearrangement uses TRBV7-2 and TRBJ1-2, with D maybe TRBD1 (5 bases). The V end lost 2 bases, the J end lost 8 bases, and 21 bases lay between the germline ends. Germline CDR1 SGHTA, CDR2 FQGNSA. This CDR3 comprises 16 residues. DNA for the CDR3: TGTGCCAGCAGCTTATCCGGACAATCTGATTACGGGGGCTACACCTTC. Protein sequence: CASSLSGQSDYGGYTF.

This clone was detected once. The CDR3 sequence is CASSFRQGPSQEQYF. The CDR3 nucleotides are TGTGCCAGCAGTTTCCGACAGGGGCCCTCACAGGAGCAGTACTTC. This chain links TRBV28 with TRBJ2-7; 8 positions match TRBD1. Germline V gene data show CDR1 as MDHEN and CDR2 as SYDVKM. The CDR3 has 15 amino acids. V shed 3 bases and J 7 bases; nucleotides not matched to a gene: 11.

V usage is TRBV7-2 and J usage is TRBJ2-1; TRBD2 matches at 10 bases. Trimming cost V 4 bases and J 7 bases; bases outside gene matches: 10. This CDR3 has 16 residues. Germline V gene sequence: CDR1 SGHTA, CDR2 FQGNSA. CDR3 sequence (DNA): TGTGCCAGCAGCTCACGACCGGGACTAGCGTGGAATGAGCAGTTCTTC. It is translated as CASSSRPGLAWNEQFF.

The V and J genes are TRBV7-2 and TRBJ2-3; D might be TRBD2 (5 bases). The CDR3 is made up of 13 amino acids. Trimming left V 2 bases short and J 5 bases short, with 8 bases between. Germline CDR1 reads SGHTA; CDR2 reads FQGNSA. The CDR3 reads CASSLSGKDTQYF. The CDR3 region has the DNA TGTGCCAGCAGCTTATCGGGGAAAGATACGCAGTATTTT.